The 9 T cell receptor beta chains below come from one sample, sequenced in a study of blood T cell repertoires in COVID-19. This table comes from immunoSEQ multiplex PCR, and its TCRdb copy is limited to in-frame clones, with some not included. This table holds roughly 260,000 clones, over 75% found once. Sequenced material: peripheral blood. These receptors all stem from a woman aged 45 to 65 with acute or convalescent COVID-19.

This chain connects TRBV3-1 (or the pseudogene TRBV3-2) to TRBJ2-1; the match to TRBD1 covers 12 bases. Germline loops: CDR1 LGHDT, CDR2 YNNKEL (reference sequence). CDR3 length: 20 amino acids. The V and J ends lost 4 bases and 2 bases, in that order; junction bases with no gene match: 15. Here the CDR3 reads CASSPSPGQGADTPYNEQFF. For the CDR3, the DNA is TGTGCCAGCAGCCCCTCACCGGGACAGGGGGCCGATACACCCTACAATGAGCAGTTCTTC.

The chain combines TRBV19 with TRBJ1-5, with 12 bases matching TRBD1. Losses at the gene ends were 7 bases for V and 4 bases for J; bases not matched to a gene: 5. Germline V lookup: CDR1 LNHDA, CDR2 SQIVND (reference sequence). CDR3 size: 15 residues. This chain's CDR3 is CASNWDRGRNQPQHF. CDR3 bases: TGTGCCAGTAACTGGGACAGGGGGCGAAATCAGCCCCAGCATTTT.

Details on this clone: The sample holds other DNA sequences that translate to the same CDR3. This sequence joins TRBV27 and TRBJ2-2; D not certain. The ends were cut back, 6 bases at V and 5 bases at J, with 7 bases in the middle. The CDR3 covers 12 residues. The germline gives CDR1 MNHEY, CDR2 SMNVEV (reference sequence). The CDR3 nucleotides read TGTGCCAGCAGCCGTTTAACCGGGGAGCTGTTTTTT. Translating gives CASSRLTGELFF.

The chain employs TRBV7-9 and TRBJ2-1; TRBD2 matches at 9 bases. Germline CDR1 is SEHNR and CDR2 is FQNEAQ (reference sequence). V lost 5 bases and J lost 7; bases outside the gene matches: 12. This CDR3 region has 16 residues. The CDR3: CASSPAAGGPSNEQFF. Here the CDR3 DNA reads TGTGCCAGCAGCCCAGCGGCGGGAGGGCCATCAAATGAGCAGTTCTTC.

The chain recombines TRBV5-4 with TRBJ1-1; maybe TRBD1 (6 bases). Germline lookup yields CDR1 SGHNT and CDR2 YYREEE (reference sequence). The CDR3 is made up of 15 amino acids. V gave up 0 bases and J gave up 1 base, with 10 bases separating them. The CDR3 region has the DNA TGTGCCAGCAGCTTGGAAGGGACAAGGAACACTGAAGCTTTCTTT. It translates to CASSLEGTRNTEAFF.

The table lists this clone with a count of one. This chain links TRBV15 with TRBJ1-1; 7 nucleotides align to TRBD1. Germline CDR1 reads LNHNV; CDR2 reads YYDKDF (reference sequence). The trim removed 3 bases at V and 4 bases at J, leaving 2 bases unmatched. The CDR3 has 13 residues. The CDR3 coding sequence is TGTGCCACCAGCAGGGGGACAGTCACTGAAGCTTTCTTT. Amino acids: CATSRGTVTEAFF.

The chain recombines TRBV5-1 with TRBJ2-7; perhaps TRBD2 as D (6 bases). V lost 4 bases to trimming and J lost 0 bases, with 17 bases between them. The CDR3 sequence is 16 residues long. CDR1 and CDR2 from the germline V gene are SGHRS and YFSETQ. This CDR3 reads CASSDGFSGPSYEQYF. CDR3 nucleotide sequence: TGCGCCAGCAGCGATGGTTTTAGCGGTCCCTCCTACGAGCAGTACTTC.

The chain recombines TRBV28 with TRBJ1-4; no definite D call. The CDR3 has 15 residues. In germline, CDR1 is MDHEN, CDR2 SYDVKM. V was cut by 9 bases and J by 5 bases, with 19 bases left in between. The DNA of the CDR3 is TGTGCCAGTTCAAAGGGCGGCCGGGAGAATGAAAAACTGTTTTTT. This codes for CASSKGGRENEKLFF.

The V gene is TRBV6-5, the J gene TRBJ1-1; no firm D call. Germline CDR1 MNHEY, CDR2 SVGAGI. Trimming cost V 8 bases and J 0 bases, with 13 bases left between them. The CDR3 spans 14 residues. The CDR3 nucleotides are TGTGCCAGCTATGAGGATAGTTTGAACACTGAAGCTTTCTTT. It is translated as CASYEDSLNTEAFF.